One and the same sample provided the 5 T cell receptor beta chains below, sequenced in a study of spatial heterogeneity in lung cancer. Regarding time point: sample taken at primary tumor resection. TCRdb re-analysed the 5' RACE reads in MiXCR, keeping a single row per CDR3 protein. In the table there are 40,000 to 45,000 distinct CDR3 sequences, almost 7% of which are singletons. The source was PBMCs, collected at surgery. These receptor sequences come from a female donor with early-stage non-small cell lung cancer.

Worth noting for this clonotype: A much bigger clone sits one base away, suggesting this may be a read error. The CDR3 nucleotides read TGTGCCACCAGCAGAGATCACGAGGCTTCGGGCTACACCTTC. This codes for CATSRDHEASGYTF. The chain combines TRBV15 with TRBJ1-2; D ambiguous. The CDR3 contains 14 residues. The V gene lost 0 bases and the J gene lost 8 bases, with 13 bases spanning the gap. The germline V gene encodes CDR1 LNHNV and CDR2 YYDKDF (reference sequence).

Only a few counts were recorded for this clonotype. The chain is built from TRBV12-3 or TRBV12-4 and TRBJ1-4, with TRBD1 as a possible D gene (6 bases). Trimming stripped 6 bases from V and 2 bases from J, with 16 bases between. The CDR3 spans 16 residues. This chain's CDR3 is CASSPGGANTNEKLFF. For the CDR3, the DNA is TGTGCCAGCAGCCCGGGGGGGGCTAATACTAATGAAAAACTGTTTTTT.

The genes are TRBV12-3 or TRBV12-4 and TRBJ1-6; D unresolved. With 7 bases removed from V and 6 bases from J, the gap between germline ends came to 13 bases. The CDR3 is made up of 14 amino acids. The CDR3 reads CASTPYPGNSPLHF. The CDR3 region has the DNA TGTGCCAGCACCCCTTATCCCGGTAATTCACCCCTCCACTTT.

This clonotype was seen many times. V gene TRBV7-9 combines with J gene TRBJ1-1, with D unclear. CDR1 and CDR2 (germline): SEHNR, FQNEAQ (reference sequence). V gave up 2 bases and J gave up 6 bases, with 16 bases separating them. This CDR3 contains 15 residues. The CDR3 loop reads CASSLLLGGDAEAFF. The CDR3 nucleotides read TGTGCCAGCAGCTTACTTCTGGGAGGTGATGCTGAAGCTTTCTTT.

The chain has TRBV18 and TRBJ2-5, with D hard to call. V lost 3 bases and J 5 bases, leaving 16 bases between the germline ends. From germline, CDR1 is KGHSH and CDR2 LQKENI. There are 15 residues in the CDR3. The CDR3 DNA follows: TGTGCCAGCTCACCGGTGGCAACCCCCCAGGAGACCCAGTACTTC. Residues: CASSPVATPQETQYF.